A single TCR beta chain is shown here with its context. These data are taken from a study of blood T cell repertoires in COVID-19. On the study more broadly: Collection of acute and convalescent COVID-19 samples took place in the United States, Italy and Spain. The analysed material was cDNA or gDNA that came from T cells, B-cell-depleted T cells, or PBMCs.

Germline lookup yields CDR1 LNHNV and CDR2 YYDKDF (reference sequence). Trimming removed 0 bases from V and 9 bases from J; junction bases left unmatched: 7. The CDR3 runs 15 residues. Authors' methods: Amplification of reference gene primers was used by the study to estimate nucleated cell counts. Some clones are missing from TCRdb's copy, which holds only in-frame ones; the method was immunoSEQ multiplex PCR. D and trimming come from the DNA, and the V and J calls and clone size come from that table. The sample lists 150,000 to 200,000 clones, 80% to 90% seen once, with about 1.9% in the top ten. The specimen sequenced was peripheral blood. The chain recombines TRBV15 with TRBJ1-5; 8 bases are a match to TRBD1. The sequence came from a young man who had recovered from COVID-19. CDR3 in DNA: TGTGCCACCAGCAGAGATCAGGGGGCTTTTTGGCCCCAGCATTTT. As protein: CATSRDQGAFWPQHF. The full variable domain, with the rest looked up from reference TRBV15 and TRBJ1-5, is DAMVIQNPRYQVTQFGKPVTLSCSQTLNHNVMYWYQQKSSQAPKLLFHYYDKDFNNEADTPDNFQSRRPNTSFCFLDIRSPGLGDTAMYLCATSRDQGAFWPQHFGDGTRLSIL.